A single sample is the source of the 17 T cell receptor beta chains below, sequenced in a study of control samples from healthy donors and cancer patients. The protocol was immunoSEQ multiplex PCR, while the TCRdb copy is restricted to in-frame clones and leaves out a portion. Of around 200,000 clones listed, roughly nine tenths are singletons. The sequenced sample was blood. Receptors originate from a young woman in good health.

The V gene is TRBV21-1, the J gene TRBJ1-2; the table gives TRBD1 as D, unverified against the DNA. TRBV21-1 is labeled a pseudogene. The CDR3 is 13 residues long. Written as DNA, the CDR3 is TGTGCCAGCAGCAAACCAGGGGGCTATGGCTACACCTTC. Translating it yields CASSKPGGYGYTF.

This clone was recorded once. The chain recombines TRBV3-1 (or the pseudogene TRBV3-2) with TRBJ2-7, with D possibly TRBD1 on 6 matching bases. This CDR3 has 13 residues. Germline loops: CDR1 LGHDT, CDR2 YNNKEL (reference sequence). The V gene lost 8 bases and the J gene lost 3 bases, with 14 bases spanning the gap. The CDR3 DNA is TGTGCCAGCGGGGCCAGAGGGGGCTACGAGCAGTACTTC. This translates into CASGARGGYEQYF.

The chain employs TRBV6-5 and TRBJ1-4; D is unresolved. Deletions cut 3 bases from V and 6 bases from J, with 8 bases between. The CDR3 covers 13 residues. Germline CDR1 MNHEY, CDR2 SVGAGI. The CDR3 coding sequence is TGTGCCAGCAGTTATAAAGGCTATGAAAAACTGTTTTTT. Amino acids: CASSYKGYEKLFF.

The V gene is TRBV7-9, the J gene TRBJ1-1; 7 bases are shared with TRBD1. Germline trimming cut 0 bases from V and 3 bases from J; bases unmatched to any gene: 1. CDR1 and CDR2 from the germline V gene are SEHNR and FQNEAQ (reference sequence). The CDR3 is made up of 14 amino acids. CDR3 loop: CASSLAQGDTEAFF. The CDR3 coding sequence is TGTGCCAGCAGCTTAGCGCAGGGGGACACTGAAGCTTTCTTT.

The CDR3 DNA sequence: TGTGCCAGCAGCCCTCGGGACAGGGGAAATGAGCAGTTCTTC. This codes for CASSPRDRGNEQFF. The gene calls are TRBV9 and TRBJ2-1, with 10 bases aligning to TRBD1. In germline, CDR1 is SGDLS, CDR2 YYNGEE. The V gene end was trimmed by 4 bases and the J gene end by 7 bases; junction bases not matched to a gene: 5. CDR3 length equals 14 residues.

This clone has a single count. The chain links TRBV20-1 to TRBJ2-1, with unresolved D. Germline values: CDR1 DFQATT, CDR2 SNEGSKA (reference sequence). V lost 4 bases to trimming and J lost 3 bases, with 4 bases between them. CDR3 length: 11 residues. DNA for the CDR3: TGCAGTGCTATCGACTACAATGAGCAGTTCTTC. It is translated as CSAIDYNEQFF.

The chain couples TRBV6-1 to TRBJ2-7; D unclear. V gave up 3 bases and J gave up 5 bases, with 8 bases separating them. CDR1 is MNHNS and CDR2 is SASEGT in the germline V gene. The CDR3 runs to 12 residues. CDR3 sequence: CASSETRHEQYF. The CDR3 DNA reads as TGTGCCAGCAGTGAGACAAGGCACGAGCAGTACTTC.

V gene TRBV11-2 combines with J gene TRBJ2-7; D is perhaps TRBD1 (6 bases). The V end was cut by 5 bases, the J end by 0 bases, with 11 bases between. Germline V gene data show CDR1 as SGHAT and CDR2 as FQNNGV. The CDR3 runs to 14 residues. The CDR3 DNA follows: TGTGCCAGCAGCCCAGCGGACAGCTCCTACGAGCAGTACTTC. Translation gives CASSPADSSYEQYF.

J is TRBJ1-5 and V is TRBV28; 11 bases match TRBD1. The V gene's germline CDR1 is MDHEN and CDR2 SYDVKM. After removal of 5 bases from V and 5 bases from J, the junction contained 5 bases not matched to a gene. CDR3 size: 15 residues. CDR3 amino acids: CASSPRTGGHQPQHF. The CDR3, as DNA: TGTGCCAGCAGTCCCCGGACAGGGGGCCATCAGCCCCAGCATTTT.

The chain joins TRBV20-1 to TRBJ1-3; a possible D gene is TRBD1 (5 bases). Germline V lookup: CDR1 DFQATT, CDR2 SNEGSKA (reference sequence). This CDR3 region has 13 residues. Trimming removed 3 bases from V and 2 bases from J, with 8 bases in between. The CDR3 region has the DNA TGCAGTGCTAGTCCGGGACCTGGAAACACCATATATTTT. Its translation: CSASPGPGNTIYF.

The genes are TRBV27 and TRBJ1-5; no clear D. The germline V and J ends were trimmed by 1 base and 7 bases, with 8 bases remaining between them. Per the germline V gene, CDR1 is MNHEY and CDR2 is SMNVEV (reference sequence). The CDR3 consists of 13 residues. This CDR3 is CASSLYRWQPQHF. The CDR3 coding sequence is TGTGCCAGCAGTTTATACCGCTGGCAGCCCCAGCATTTT.

This rearrangement joins TRBV9 to TRBJ2-1; D possibly corresponds to TRBD2 (6 bases). The CDR3 contains 14 residues. The germline CDR1 and CDR2 sequences are SGDLS and YYNGEE. Trimming shortened V by 3 bases and J by 2 bases, and 9 bases separated the two germline ends. The CDR3 region is CASSARTTYNEQFF. The CDR3 region has the DNA TGTGCCAGCAGCGCCAGGACTACCTACAATGAGCAGTTCTTC.

The chain recombines TRBV29-1 with TRBJ2-7, with a weak D call TRBD1 (5 bases). This CDR3 contains 11 residues. Trimming took 6 bases from V and 2 from J, leaving 8 bases between them. Germline values: CDR1 SQVTM, CDR2 ANQGSEA. The CDR3 is CSVAGTYEQYF. Here the CDR3 DNA reads TGCAGCGTCGCAGGGACCTACGAGCAGTACTTC.

This sequence joins TRBV6-1 and TRBJ2-5; 7 nucleotides match TRBD1. Trimming cost V 3 bases and J 2 bases; bases outside gene matches: 6. Germline V gives CDR1 MNHNS, CDR2 SASEGT. The CDR3 totals 15 residues. CDR3 sequence reads: CASSDSQGSQETQYF. For the CDR3, the DNA is TGTGCCAGCAGTGATTCACAGGGGTCACAAGAGACCCAGTACTTC.

V usage is TRBV6-5 and J usage is TRBJ2-7; D uncertain. The CDR3 totals 15 residues. The germline V and J ends were trimmed by 2 bases and 2 bases, with 13 bases remaining between them. CDR1 is MNHEY, CDR2 SVGAGI, per germline. CDR3 sequence reads: CASSYGGVSTYEQYF. The CDR3 DNA sequence: TGTGCCAGCAGTTACGGTGGGGTCTCGACCTACGAGCAGTACTTC.

V and J are TRBV24-1 and TRBJ2-1; D is undetermined. The ends were cut back, 7 bases at V and 4 bases at J, with 4 bases in the middle. CDR1 is KGHDR and CDR2 is SFDVKD in the germline V gene. This CDR3 is built from 11 residues. This chain's CDR3 is CATSQYNEQFF. DNA of the CDR3: TGTGCCACCAGCCAATACAATGAGCAGTTCTTC.

This chain connects TRBV18 to TRBJ1-4; tentatively, D is TRBD1 (6 bases). The CDR3 length is 14 residues. The V end was cut by 2 bases, the J end by 8 bases, with 12 bases between. Looked up from germline, CDR1 is KGHSH and CDR2 is LQKENI. The CDR3 protein is CASSPAQGEEKLFF. The CDR3 bases are TGTGCCAGCTCACCAGCACAGGGAGAAGAAAAACTGTTTTTT.